What follows are 25 T cell receptor beta chains derived from one specimen sequenced in a study of blood T cell repertoires in COVID-19. Assay used: immunoSEQ multiplex PCR; TCRdb lists only in-frame clones, some missing. The sample includes 270,000 or so clones, approximately 87% of them seen just once. Sequenced input: peripheral blood. These receptors were obtained from a human donor in a cohort sampled during active COVID-19.

V and J are TRBV7-2 and TRBJ2-7; no clear D. The CDR3 is made up of 13 amino acids. The germline V gene has CDR1 SGHTA and CDR2 FQGNSA. Trimming removed 5 bases from V and 4 bases from J, with 12 bases in between. CDR3 nucleotide sequence: TGTGCCAGCAGCCTACCCCCGCGATACGAGCAGTACTTC. It specifies CASSLPPRYEQYF.

The chain recombines TRBV5-1 with TRBJ2-2; 8 bases match TRBD2. The CDR3 has 17 amino acids. Germline trimming cut 1 base from V and 1 base from J; bases unmatched to any gene: 6. Germline CDR1 SGHRS, CDR2 YFSETQ. This CDR3 is CASSLQSAGGNTGELFF. In nucleotides, the CDR3 is TGCGCCAGCAGCTTGCAGTCCGCGGGGGGGAACACCGGGGAGCTGTTTTTT.

The chain employs TRBV7-2 and TRBJ2-1; D might be TRBD2 (7 bases). Deletions cut 6 bases from V and 2 bases from J, with 20 bases between. The CDR3 consists of 17 residues. The V gene's germline CDR1 is SGHTA and CDR2 FQGNSA. This chain's CDR3 is CASRVKGGGRPYNEQFF. CDR3 DNA: TGTGCCAGCAGGGTAAAAGGGGGGGGCCGGCCCTACAATGAGCAGTTCTTC.

V and J are TRBV5-6 and TRBJ2-1, with 9 bases aligning to TRBD1. Germline V gene lookup returns CDR1 SGHDT and CDR2 YYEEEE. The CDR3 runs 15 residues. The ends lost 1 base at V and 2 bases at J; junction bases unmatched: 1. CDR3 nucleotide sequence: TGTGCCAGCAGCTTGTGGACAGGGGCCTACAATGAGCAGTTCTTC. It yields the protein CASSLWTGAYNEQFF.

V usage is TRBV6-2 or TRBV6-3 and J usage is TRBJ1-5; D is undetermined. The V gene's germline CDR1 is MNHEY and CDR2 SVGEGT. The CDR3 has 14 residues. V shed 6 bases and J shed 0 bases, with 9 bases lying between them. The CDR3 region is CASSPYISNQPQHF. CDR3 nucleotide sequence: TGTGCCAGCAGCCCTTATATTAGCAATCAGCCCCAGCATTTT.

V gene TRBV7-8 combines with J gene TRBJ1-5; TRBD1 is a possible D gene (6 bases). The CDR3 extends over 13 amino acids. Trimming cost V 5 bases and J 4 bases, with 9 bases left between them. Germline loops: CDR1 SGHVS, CDR2 FQNEAQ. The CDR3, as DNA: TGTGCCAGCAGCCGGACAGAAAATCAGCCCCAGCATTTT. Its translation: CASSRTENQPQHF.

V gene TRBV2 combines with J gene TRBJ2-7; 8 nucleotides agree with TRBD1. Germline assignment: CDR1 SNHLY and CDR2 FYNNEI. The CDR3 sequence is 15 residues long. V was pared by 7 bases and J by 2 bases, with 10 bases of the junction left unmatched. Here the CDR3 reads CASNKEQGGPYEQYF. The CDR3, as DNA: TGTGCCAGCAATAAGGAACAGGGGGGACCCTACGAGCAGTACTTC.

V is TRBV18 and J is TRBJ1-4; TRBD1 matches 11 bases. CDR3 length: 16 amino acids. Germline loops: CDR1 KGHSH, CDR2 LQKENI. The V segment lost 4 bases and the J segment 9 bases; nucleotides outside the gene matches: 10. The CDR3 loop reads CASSLGTDRGHQKLFF. In DNA form, the CDR3 reads TGTGCCAGCTCACTGGGGACGGACAGGGGGCATCAAAAACTGTTTTTT.

This chain links TRBV10-3 with TRBJ2-7; 9 positions agree with TRBD1. This CDR3 comprises 17 residues. Unmatched junction bases numbered 9, after V lost 0 bases and J lost 3 bases. Germline CDR1 and CDR2: ENHRY and SYGVKD. CDR3 amino acids: CAISESQWDRDNYEQYF. The CDR3 region has the DNA TGTGCCATCAGTGAGTCGCAATGGGACAGGGACAACTACGAGCAGTACTTC.

This sequence joins TRBV9 and TRBJ1-4, with a possible D match to TRBD1 (6 bases). CDR1 is SGDLS and CDR2 is YYNGEE in the germline V gene. V lost 3 bases, J lost 7 bases, and 16 bases lay in between. This CDR3 region has 15 residues. The CDR3 DNA is TGTGCCAGCAGCGAGACCACAGGGTTCGGTGAAAAACTGTTTTTT. It encodes CASSETTGFGEKLFF. The full variable domain, rest sourced from reference TRBV9 and TRBJ1-4, is DSGVTQTPKHLITATGQRVTLRCSPRSGDLSVYWYQQSLDQGLQFLIQYYNGEERAKGNILERFSAQQFPDLHSELNLSSLELGDSALYFCASSETTGFGEKLFFGSGTQLSVL.

Regarding this clone: A much larger clonotype is one base distant, so this may be a read error. In the same sample, other DNA sequences code for this CDR3. V gene TRBV27 combines with J gene TRBJ1-1; D might be TRBD1 (6 bases). The ends were cut back, 6 bases at V and 1 base at J, with 9 bases in the middle. The CDR3 is 13 amino acids. Germline V CDR1 and CDR2: MNHEY, SMNVEV (reference sequence). The CDR3 DNA follows: TGTGCCAGCAGCCTACAGGGGAACACTGAAGCTTTCTTT. As protein: CASSLQGNTEAFF.

This clone was counted once. This sequence joins TRBV6-1 and TRBJ2-7, with a possible D match to TRBD1 (6 bases). Germline CDR1 reads MNHNS; CDR2 reads SASEGT. The CDR3 consists of 15 residues. Trimming stripped 2 bases from V and 3 bases from J, with 14 bases between. Here the CDR3 DNA reads TGTGCCAGCAGTGAACTGGTTCACAGGGACTACGAGCAGTACTTC. Its translation is CASSELVHRDYEQYF.

The V gene is TRBV4-1, the J gene TRBJ2-3; the D gene is possibly TRBD2 (5 bases). Between the trimmed V and J ends, which lost 4 bases and 6 bases, there was a span of 11 bases. Germline values: CDR1 MGHRA, CDR2 YSYEKL. CDR3 length: 13 residues. This CDR3 reads CASSLTSGDTQYF. In DNA, the CDR3 is TGCGCCAGCAGCCTTACCTCGGGGGATACGCAGTATTTT.

The chain links TRBV7-9 to TRBJ2-7, with 7 bases matching TRBD1. V lost 5 bases to trimming and J lost 2 bases; unmatched junction nucleotides: 6. The CDR3 loop spans 14 amino acids. Per the germline V gene, CDR1 is SEHNR and CDR2 is FQNEAQ (reference sequence). Here the CDR3 DNA reads TGTGCCAGCAGCCCAGGACAGGCGGCCTACGAGCAGTACTTC. Protein: CASSPGQAAYEQYF.

The CDR3 protein is CASSSALRHEQFF. The CDR3, as DNA: TGTGCCAGCAGTTCTGCTCTCAGGCATGAGCAGTTCTTC. The rearrangement links TRBV6-5 to TRBJ2-1; D unclear. The CDR3 contains 13 residues. Per germline, CDR1 MNHEY and CDR2 SVGAGI. V was clipped by 4 bases and J by 8 bases, with 12 bases between them.

This clone turned up a few times. V usage is TRBV12-3 or TRBV12-4 and J usage is TRBJ1-4; 8 nucleotides match TRBD1. The V and J ends lost 8 bases and 7 bases, in that order; junction bases with no gene match: 6. The CDR3 totals 13 residues. In DNA form, the CDR3 reads TGTGCCAGCGTGAAGGGGACAGGTGAAAAACTGTTTTTT. It translates to CASVKGTGEKLFF.

This CDR3 reads CASSYAAGQETQYF. DNA of the CDR3: TGTGCCAGCAGTTATGCGGCGGGTCAAGAGACCCAGTACTTC. The chain is built from TRBV6-5 and TRBJ2-5; D may be TRBD2 (5 bases). CDR1 and CDR2 (germline): MNHEY, SVGAGI. With 3 bases removed from V and 2 bases from J, the gap between germline ends came to 10 bases. This CDR3 contains 14 residues.

This chain uses TRBV15 with TRBJ2-3; D gene ambiguous. V lost 1 base to trimming and J lost 6 bases, with 8 bases between them. Germline V lookup: CDR1 LNHNV, CDR2 YYDKDF (reference sequence). The CDR3 runs 13 residues. CDR3 amino acids: CATSRGPRDTQYF. The CDR3 bases are TGTGCCACCAGCAGAGGACCGCGGGATACGCAGTATTTT.

The chain carries TRBV28 and TRBJ1-5, with 7 positions matching TRBD1. The CDR3 contains 16 residues. CDR1 and CDR2 from the germline V gene are MDHEN and SYDVKM. V was clipped by 4 bases and J by 0 bases; unmatched bases: 6. CDR3 DNA sequence: TGTGCCAGCAGTTCCCCTGGGACAGTTAGCAATCAGCCCCAGCATTTT. Its protein is CASSSPGTVSNQPQHF.

The rearrangement uses TRBV12-3 or TRBV12-4 and TRBJ1-2, with TRBD1 as a possible D gene (5 bases). V shed 2 bases and J shed 8 bases, with 12 bases lying between them. The CDR3 is 13 residues long. The CDR3 reads CASSLMGRPGYTF. The CDR3 DNA is TGTGCCAGCAGTTTAATGGGGCGACCGGGCTACACCTTC.

V is TRBV5-6 and J is TRBJ2-1; D unclear. CDR1 is SGHDT and CDR2 is YYEEEE in the germline V gene. This CDR3 is built from 14 residues. V dropped 0 bases and J dropped 10 bases, with 14 bases sitting between them. CDR3 sequence (DNA): TGTGCCAGCAGCTTGGAACATCCCGGCGGAGAGCAGTTCTTC. Protein: CASSLEHPGGEQFF.

The chain carries TRBV5-1 and TRBJ2-1; perhaps TRBD2 as D (5 bases). Germline V gives CDR1 SGHRS, CDR2 YFSETQ. The CDR3 is made up of 14 amino acids. V dropped 4 bases and J dropped 4 bases, with 12 bases sitting between them. The CDR3 loop reads CASSDGGRYNEQFF. The CDR3 DNA reads as TGCGCCAGCAGCGACGGAGGAAGGTACAATGAGCAGTTCTTC.

The chain has TRBV18 and TRBJ2-3; 12 positions match TRBD2. Germline CDR1 is KGHSH and CDR2 is LQKENI. Unmatched junction bases numbered 5, after V lost 6 bases and J lost 1 base. CDR3 size: 16 residues. DNA of the CDR3: TGTGCCAGCTCCCCGAGACTAGCGGGGGGCACAGATACGCAGTATTTT. Translated, it gives CASSPRLAGGTDTQYF.

Only one count was recorded for this clone. The V gene is TRBV6-5, the J gene TRBJ2-1, with a tentative D call TRBD1 (6 bases). The germline V and J ends were trimmed by 6 bases and 4 bases, with 13 bases remaining between them. Germline assignment: CDR1 MNHEY and CDR2 SVGAGI. This CDR3 has 14 amino acids. The CDR3 DNA follows: TGTGCCAGCAGGAACGGACAGCGATACAATGAGCAGTTCTTC. As protein: CASRNGQRYNEQFF.

This chain's CDR3 is CASSLGQVKGNTGELFF. CDR3 coding DNA: TGCGCCAGCAGCTTAGGACAGGTCAAGGGGAATACCGGGGAGCTGTTTTTT. V and J are TRBV5-1 and TRBJ2-2; 7 bases agree with TRBD1. Germline V lookup: CDR1 SGHRS, CDR2 YFSETQ. The CDR3 runs 17 residues. After removal of 2 bases from V and 5 bases from J, the junction contained 12 bases not matched to a gene.